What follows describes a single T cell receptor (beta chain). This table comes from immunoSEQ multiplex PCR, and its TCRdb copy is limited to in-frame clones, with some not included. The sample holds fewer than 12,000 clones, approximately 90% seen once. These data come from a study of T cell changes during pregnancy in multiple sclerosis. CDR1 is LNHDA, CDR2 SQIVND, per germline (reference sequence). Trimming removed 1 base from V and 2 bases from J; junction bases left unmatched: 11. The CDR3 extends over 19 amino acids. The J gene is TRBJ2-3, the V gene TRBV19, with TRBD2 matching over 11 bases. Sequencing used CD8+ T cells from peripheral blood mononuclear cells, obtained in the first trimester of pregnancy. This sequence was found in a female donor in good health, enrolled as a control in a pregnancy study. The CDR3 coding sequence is TGTGCCAGTAGTATAGGGGGCCGTCTAGCGGGGGGAGTCACAGATACGCAGTATTTT. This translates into CASSIGGRLAGGVTDTQYF.